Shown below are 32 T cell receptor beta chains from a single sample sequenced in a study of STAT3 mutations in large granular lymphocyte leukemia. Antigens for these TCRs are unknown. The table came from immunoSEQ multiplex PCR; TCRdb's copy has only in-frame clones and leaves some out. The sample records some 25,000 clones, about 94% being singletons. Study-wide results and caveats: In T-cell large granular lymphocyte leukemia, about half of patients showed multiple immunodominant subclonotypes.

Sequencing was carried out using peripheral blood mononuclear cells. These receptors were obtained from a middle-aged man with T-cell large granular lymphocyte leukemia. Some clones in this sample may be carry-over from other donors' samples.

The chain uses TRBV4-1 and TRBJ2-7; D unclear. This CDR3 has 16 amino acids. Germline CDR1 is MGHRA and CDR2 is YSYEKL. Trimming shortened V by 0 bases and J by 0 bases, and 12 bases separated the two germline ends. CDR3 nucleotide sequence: TGCGCCAGCAGCCAAGAACGGTCTCGGAGCTCCTACGAGCAGTACTTC. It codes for CASSQERSRSSYEQYF.

CDR3 nucleotide sequence: TGTGCCAGCAGCTTCCAAGAGACCCAGTACTTC. Amino acid sequence: CASSFQETQYF. The chain combines TRBV7-9 with TRBJ2-5; no clear D gene. Germline CDR1 SEHNR, CDR2 FQNEAQ (reference sequence). Trimming cost V 3 bases and J 1 base, with 0 bases left between them. This CDR3 region has 11 residues.

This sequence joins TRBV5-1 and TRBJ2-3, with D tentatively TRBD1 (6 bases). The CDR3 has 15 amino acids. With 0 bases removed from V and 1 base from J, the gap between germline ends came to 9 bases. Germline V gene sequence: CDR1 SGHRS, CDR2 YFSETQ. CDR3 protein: CASSLEAGGTDTQYF. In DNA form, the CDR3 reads TGCGCCAGCAGCTTGGAGGCAGGGGGCACAGATACGCAGTATTTT.

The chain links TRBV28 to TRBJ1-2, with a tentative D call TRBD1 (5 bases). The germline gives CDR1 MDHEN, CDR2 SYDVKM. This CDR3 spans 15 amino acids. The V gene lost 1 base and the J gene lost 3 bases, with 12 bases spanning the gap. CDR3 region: CASSLSSRVDYGYTF. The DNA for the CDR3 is TGTGCCAGCAGTTTATCGAGCAGGGTGGACTATGGCTACACCTTC.

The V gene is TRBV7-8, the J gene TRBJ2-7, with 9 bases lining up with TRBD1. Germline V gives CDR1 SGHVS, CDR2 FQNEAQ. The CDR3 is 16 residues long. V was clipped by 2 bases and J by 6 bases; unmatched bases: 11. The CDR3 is CASSLSGTGRGLEQYF. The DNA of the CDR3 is TGTGCCAGCAGCTTATCGGGGACAGGGAGGGGGCTCGAGCAGTACTTC.

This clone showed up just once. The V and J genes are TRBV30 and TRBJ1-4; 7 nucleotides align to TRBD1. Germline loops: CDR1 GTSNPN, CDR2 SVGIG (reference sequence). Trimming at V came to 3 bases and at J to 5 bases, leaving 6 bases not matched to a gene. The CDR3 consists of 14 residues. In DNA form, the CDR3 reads TGTGCCTGGAGGAGAGGGGGCGTGAATGAAAAACTGTTTTTT. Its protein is CAWRRGGVNEKLFF.

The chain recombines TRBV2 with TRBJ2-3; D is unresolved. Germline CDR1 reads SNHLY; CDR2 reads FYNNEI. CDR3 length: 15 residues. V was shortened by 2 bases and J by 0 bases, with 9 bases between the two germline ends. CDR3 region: CASSELAESTDTQYF. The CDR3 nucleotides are TGTGCCAGCAGTGAACTGGCAGAGAGCACAGATACGCAGTATTTT.

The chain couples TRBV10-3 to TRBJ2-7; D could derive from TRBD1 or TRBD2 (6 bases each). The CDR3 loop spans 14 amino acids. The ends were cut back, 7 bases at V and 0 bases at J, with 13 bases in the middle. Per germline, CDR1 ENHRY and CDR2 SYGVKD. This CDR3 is CAIKEGVGSYEQYF. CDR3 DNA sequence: TGTGCCATCAAGGAGGGGGTCGGCTCCTACGAGCAGTACTTC.

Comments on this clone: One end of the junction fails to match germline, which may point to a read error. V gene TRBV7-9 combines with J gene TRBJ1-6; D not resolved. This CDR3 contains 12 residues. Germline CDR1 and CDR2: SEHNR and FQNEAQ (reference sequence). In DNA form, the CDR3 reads TGTGCCAGCAGCTCCTCTAATTCACCCCTCCACTTT. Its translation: CASSSSNSPLHF.

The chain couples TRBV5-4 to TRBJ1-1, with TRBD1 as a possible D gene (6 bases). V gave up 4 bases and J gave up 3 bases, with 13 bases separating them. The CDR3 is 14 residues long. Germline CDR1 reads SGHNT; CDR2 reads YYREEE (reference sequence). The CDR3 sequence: CASSMDSLDTEAFF. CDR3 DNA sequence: TGTGCCAGCAGCATGGACAGTCTGGACACTGAAGCTTTCTTT.

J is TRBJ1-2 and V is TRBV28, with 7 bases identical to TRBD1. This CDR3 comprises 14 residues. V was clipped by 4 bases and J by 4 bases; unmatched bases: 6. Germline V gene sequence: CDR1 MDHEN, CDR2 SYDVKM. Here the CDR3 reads CASSSDRVGYGYTF. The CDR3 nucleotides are TGTGCCAGCAGTTCTGACAGGGTCGGCTATGGCTACACCTTC.

The CDR3 region is CASSLAGSGGTDTQYF. CDR3 in DNA: TGCGCCAGCAGCTTGGCGGGTAGCGGGGGAACAGATACGCAGTATTTT. This chain links TRBV5-1 with TRBJ2-3, with 9 bases fitting TRBD2. The V and J ends lost 0 bases and 3 bases, in that order; junction bases with no gene match: 5. Germline values: CDR1 SGHRS, CDR2 YFSETQ. The CDR3 totals 16 residues.

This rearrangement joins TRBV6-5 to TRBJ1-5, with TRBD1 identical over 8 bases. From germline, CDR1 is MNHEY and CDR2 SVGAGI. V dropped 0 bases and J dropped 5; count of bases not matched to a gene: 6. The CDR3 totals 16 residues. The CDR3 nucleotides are TGTGCCAGCAGTTACTCGTCAGGGGGCTTAGATCAGCCCCAGCATTTT. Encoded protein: CASSYSSGGLDQPQHF.

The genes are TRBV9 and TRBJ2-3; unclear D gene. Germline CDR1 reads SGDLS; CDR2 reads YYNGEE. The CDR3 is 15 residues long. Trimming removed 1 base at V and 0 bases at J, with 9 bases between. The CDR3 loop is CASSVMPASTDTQYF. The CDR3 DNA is TGTGCCAGCAGCGTAATGCCAGCTAGCACAGATACGCAGTATTTT.

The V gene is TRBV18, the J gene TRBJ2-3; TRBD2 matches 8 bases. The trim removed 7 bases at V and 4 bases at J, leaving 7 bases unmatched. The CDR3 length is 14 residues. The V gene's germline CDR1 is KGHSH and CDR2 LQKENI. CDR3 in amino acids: CASYLTSVADTQYF. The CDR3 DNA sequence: TGTGCCAGCTACCTGACTAGCGTGGCAGATACGCAGTATTTT.

In DNA, the CDR3 is TGTGCCTGGAGTAAGGGACCGAACACCGGGGAGCTGTTTTTT. Its protein is CAWSKGPNTGELFF. This rearrangement joins TRBV30 to TRBJ2-2; D may correspond to TRBD1 or TRBD2 (5 bases each). Trimming cost V 2 bases and J 0 bases, with 7 bases left between them. The CDR3 is made up of 14 amino acids. CDR1 and CDR2 from the germline V gene are GTSNPN and SVGIG (reference sequence).

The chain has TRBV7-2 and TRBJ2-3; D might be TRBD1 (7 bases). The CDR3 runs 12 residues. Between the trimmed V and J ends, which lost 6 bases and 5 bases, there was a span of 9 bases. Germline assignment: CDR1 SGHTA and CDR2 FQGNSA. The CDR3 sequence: CASSQGGDTQYF. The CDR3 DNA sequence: TGTGCCAGCAGTCAGGGGGGAGATACGCAGTATTTT. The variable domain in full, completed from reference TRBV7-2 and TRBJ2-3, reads GAGVSQSPSNKVTEKGKDVELRCDPISGHTALYWYRQSLGQGLEFLIYFQGNSAPDKSGLPSDRFSAERTGGSVSTLTIQRTQQEDSAVYLCASSQGGDTQYFGPGTRLTVL.

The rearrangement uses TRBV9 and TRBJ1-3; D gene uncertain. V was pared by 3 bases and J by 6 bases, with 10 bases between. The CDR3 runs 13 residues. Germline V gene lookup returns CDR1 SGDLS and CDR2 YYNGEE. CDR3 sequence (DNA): TGTGCCAGCAGCGGATGGTATGCAAACACCATATATTTT. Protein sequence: CASSGWYANTIYF. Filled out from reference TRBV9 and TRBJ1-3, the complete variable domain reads DSGVTQTPKHLITATGQRVTLRCSPRSGDLSVYWYQQSLDQGLQFLIQYYNGEERAKGNILERFSAQQFPDLHSELNLSSLELGDSALYFCASSGWYANTIYFGEGSWLTVV.

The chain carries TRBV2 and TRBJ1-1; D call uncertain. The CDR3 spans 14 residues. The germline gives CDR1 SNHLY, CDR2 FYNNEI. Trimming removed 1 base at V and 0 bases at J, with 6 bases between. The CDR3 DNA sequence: TGTGCCAGCAGTGAAGGAGGGATGAACACTGAAGCTTTCTTT. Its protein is CASSEGGMNTEAFF.

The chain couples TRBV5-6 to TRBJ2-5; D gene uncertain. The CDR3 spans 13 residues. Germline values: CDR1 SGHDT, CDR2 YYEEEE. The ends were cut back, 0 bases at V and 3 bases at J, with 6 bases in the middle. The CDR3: CASSLALKETQYF. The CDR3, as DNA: TGTGCCAGCAGCTTGGCACTCAAAGAGACCCAGTACTTC.

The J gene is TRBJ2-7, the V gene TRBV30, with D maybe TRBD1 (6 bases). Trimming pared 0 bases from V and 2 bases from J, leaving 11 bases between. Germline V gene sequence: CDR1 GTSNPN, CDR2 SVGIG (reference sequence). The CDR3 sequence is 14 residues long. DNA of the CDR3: TGTGCCTGGAGTGTAAGGGACACTCCCTACGAGCAGTACTTC. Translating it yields CAWSVRDTPYEQYF. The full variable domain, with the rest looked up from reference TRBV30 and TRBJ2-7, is SQTIHQWPATLVQPVGSPLSLECTVEGTSNPNLYWYRQAAGRGLQLLFYSVGIGQISSEVPQNLSASRPQDRQFILSSKKLLLSDSGFYLCAWSVRDTPYEQYFGPGTRLTVT.

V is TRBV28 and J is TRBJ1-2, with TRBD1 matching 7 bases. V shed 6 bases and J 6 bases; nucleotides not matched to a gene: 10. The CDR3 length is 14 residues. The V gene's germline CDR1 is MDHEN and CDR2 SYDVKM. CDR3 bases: TGTGCCAGCAGGCCAGGGGGTAAAATTGATGGCTACACCTTC. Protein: CASRPGGKIDGYTF.

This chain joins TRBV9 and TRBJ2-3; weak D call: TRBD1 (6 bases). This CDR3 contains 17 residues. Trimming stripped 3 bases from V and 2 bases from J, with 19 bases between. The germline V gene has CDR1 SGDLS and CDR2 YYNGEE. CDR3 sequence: CASSGRTGPPDTDTQYF. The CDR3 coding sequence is TGTGCCAGCAGCGGAAGAACAGGGCCCCCCGACACAGATACGCAGTATTTT.

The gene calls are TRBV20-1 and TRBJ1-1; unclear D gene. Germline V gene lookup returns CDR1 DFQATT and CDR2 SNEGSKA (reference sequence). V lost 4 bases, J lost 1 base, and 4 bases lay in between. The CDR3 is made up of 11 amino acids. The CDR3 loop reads CSAKRNTEAFF. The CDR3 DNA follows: TGCAGTGCTAAACGGAACACTGAAGCTTTCTTT.

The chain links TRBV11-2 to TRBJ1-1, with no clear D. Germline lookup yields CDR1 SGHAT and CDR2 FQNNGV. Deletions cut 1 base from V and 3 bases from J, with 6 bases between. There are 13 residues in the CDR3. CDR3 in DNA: TGTGCCAGCAGCTTAGGGTTAGACACTGAAGCTTTCTTT. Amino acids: CASSLGLDTEAFF. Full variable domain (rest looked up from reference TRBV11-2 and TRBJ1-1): EAGVAQSPRYKIIEKRQSVAFWCNPISGHATLYWYQQILGQGPKLLIQFQNNGVVDDSQLPKDRFSAERLKGVDSTLKIQPAKLEDSAVYLCASSLGLDTEAFFGQGTRLTVV.

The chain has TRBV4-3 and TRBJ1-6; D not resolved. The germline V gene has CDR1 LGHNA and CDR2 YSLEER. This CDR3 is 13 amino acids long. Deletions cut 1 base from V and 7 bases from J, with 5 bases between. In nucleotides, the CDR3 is TGCGCCAGCAGCCAAGGGTCCAATTCACCCCTCCACTTT. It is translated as CASSQGSNSPLHF.

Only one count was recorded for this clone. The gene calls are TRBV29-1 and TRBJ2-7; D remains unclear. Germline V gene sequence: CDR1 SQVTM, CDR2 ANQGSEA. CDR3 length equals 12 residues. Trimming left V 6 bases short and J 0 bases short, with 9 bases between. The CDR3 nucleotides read TGCAGCGTGATCTCTGCCTCCTACGAGCAGTACTTC. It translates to CSVISASYEQYF.

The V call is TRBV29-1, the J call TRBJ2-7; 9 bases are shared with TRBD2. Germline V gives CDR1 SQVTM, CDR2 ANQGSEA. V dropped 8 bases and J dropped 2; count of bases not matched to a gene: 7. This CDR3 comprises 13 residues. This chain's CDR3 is CSIQRGDAYEQYF. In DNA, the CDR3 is TGCAGCATCCAGCGGGGGGACGCCTACGAGCAGTACTTC.

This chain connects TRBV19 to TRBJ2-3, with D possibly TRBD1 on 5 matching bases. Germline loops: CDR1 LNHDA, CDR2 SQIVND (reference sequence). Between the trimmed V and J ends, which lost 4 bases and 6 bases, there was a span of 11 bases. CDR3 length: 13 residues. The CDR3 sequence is CASSKQARDTQYF. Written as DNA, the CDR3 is TGTGCCAGTAGTAAACAGGCCAGGGATACGCAGTATTTT.

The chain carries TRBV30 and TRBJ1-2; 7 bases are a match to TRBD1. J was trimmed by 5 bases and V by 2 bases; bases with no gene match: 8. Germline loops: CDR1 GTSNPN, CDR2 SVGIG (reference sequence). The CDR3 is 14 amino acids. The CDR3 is CAWSPTGDNYGYTF. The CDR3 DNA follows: TGTGCCTGGAGTCCAACAGGGGACAATTATGGCTACACCTTC.

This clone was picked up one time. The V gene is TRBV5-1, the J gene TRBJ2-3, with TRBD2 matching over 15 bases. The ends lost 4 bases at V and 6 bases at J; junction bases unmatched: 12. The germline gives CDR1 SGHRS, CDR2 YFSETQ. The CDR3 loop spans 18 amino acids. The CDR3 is CASSPRRTSGGASDTQYF. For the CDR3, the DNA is TGCGCCAGCAGCCCTCGACGGACTAGCGGGGGGGCATCGGATACGCAGTATTTT.

Here the CDR3 reads CATRGGEETQYF. For the CDR3, the DNA is TGTGCCACTCGGGGCGGGGAAGAGACCCAGTACTTC. The chain couples TRBV7-7 to TRBJ2-5; maybe TRBD2 (6 bases). Trimming removed 10 bases from V and 3 bases from J, with 12 bases in between. Looked up from germline, CDR1 is SSHAT and CDR2 is FNYEAQ (reference sequence). This CDR3 has 12 residues.